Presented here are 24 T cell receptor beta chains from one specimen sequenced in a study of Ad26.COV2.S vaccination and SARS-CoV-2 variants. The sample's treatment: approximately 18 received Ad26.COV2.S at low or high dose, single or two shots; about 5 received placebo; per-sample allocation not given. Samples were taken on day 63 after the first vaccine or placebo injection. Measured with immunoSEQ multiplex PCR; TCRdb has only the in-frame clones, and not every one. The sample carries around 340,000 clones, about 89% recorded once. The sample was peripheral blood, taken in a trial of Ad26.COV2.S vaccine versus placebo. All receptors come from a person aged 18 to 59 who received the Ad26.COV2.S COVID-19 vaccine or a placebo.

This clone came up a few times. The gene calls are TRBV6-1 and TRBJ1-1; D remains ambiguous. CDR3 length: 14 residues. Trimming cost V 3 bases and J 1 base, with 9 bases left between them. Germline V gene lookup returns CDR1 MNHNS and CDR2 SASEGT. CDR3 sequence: CASSELGWNTEAFF. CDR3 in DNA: TGTGCCAGCAGTGAGCTAGGGTGGAACACTGAAGCTTTCTTT.

As DNA, the CDR3 is TGTGCCAGCAGGCCTCCCCCAGCGGGAGAGCAGTTCTTC. This sequence encodes CASRPPPAGEQFF. The rearrangement links TRBV28 to TRBJ2-1; 7 bases align to TRBD2. Per germline, CDR1 MDHEN and CDR2 SYDVKM. CDR3 length equals 13 residues. Trimming removed 6 bases from V and 10 bases from J; junction bases left unmatched: 9.

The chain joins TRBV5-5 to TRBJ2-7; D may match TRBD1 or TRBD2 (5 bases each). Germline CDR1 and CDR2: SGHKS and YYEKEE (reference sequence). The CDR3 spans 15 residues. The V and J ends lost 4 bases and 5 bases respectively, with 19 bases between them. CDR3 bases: TGTGCCAGCAGCCACATTGGGGGAAGAAGTAACGAGCAGTACTTC. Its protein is CASSHIGGRSNEQYF.

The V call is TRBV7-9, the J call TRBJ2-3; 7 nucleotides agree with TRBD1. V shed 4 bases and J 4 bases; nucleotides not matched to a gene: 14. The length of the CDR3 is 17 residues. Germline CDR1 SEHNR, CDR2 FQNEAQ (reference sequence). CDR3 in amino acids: CASSYFAAVQGADTQYF. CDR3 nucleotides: TGTGCCAGCAGCTATTTCGCCGCAGTCCAGGGGGCAGATACGCAGTATTTT.

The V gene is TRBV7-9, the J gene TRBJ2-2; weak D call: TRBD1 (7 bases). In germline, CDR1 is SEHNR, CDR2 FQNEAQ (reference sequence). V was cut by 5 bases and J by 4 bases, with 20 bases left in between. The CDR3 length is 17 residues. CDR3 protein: CASSRRQGGAGTGELFF. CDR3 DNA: TGTGCCAGCAGCCGCCGTCAGGGGGGCGCCGGCACCGGGGAGCTGTTTTTT.

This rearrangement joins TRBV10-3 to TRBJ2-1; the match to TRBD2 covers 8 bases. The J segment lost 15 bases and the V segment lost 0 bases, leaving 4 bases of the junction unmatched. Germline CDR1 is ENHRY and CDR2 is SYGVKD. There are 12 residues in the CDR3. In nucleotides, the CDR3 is TGTGCCATCAGTGAGTCGGGCGGGGGGTGGTTCTTC. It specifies CAISESGGGWFF.

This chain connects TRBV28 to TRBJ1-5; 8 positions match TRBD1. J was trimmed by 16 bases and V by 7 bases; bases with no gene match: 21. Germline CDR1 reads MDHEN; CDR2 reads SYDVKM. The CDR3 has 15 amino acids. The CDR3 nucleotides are TGTGCCAGCACCTACCGCAGGGGGCCACGGGTCGTGGGACATTTT. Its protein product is CASTYRRGPRVVGHF.

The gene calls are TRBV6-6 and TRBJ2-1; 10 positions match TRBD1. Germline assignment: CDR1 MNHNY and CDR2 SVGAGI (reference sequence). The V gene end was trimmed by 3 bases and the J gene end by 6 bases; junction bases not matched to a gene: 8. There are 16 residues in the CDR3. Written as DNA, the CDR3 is TGTGCCAGCAGTTATGCCGGGACAGGGGCCTCCAATGAGCAGTTCTTC. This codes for CASSYAGTGASNEQFF.

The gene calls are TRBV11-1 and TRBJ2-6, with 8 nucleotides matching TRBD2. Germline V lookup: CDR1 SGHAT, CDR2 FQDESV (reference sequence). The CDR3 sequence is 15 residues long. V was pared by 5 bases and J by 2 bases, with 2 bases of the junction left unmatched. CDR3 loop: CASSRGGAGANVLTF. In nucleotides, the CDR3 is TGTGCCAGCAGCCGGGGGGGTGCTGGGGCCAACGTCCTGACTTTC.

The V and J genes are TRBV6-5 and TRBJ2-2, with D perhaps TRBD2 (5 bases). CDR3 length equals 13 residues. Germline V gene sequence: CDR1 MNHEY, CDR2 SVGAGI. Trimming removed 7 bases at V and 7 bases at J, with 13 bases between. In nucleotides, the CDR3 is TGTGCCAGCATGATACTAGTCGGCGGGGAGCTGTTTTTT. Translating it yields CASMILVGGELFF.

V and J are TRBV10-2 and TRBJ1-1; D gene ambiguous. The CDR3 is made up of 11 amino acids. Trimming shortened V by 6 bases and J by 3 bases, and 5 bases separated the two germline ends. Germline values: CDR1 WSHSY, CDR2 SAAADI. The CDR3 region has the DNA TGCGCCAGCAGGGATTACACTGAAGCTTTCTTT. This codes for CASRDYTEAFF.

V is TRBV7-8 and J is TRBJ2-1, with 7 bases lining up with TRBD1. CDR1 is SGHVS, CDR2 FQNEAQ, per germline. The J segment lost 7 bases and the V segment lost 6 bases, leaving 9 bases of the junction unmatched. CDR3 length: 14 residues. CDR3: CASSPRDRVNEQFF. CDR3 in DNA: TGTGCCAGCAGTCCCCGGGACAGAGTTAATGAGCAGTTCTTC.

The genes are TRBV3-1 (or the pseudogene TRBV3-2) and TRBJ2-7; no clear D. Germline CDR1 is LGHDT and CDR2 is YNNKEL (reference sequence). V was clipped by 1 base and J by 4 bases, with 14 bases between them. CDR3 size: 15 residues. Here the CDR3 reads CASSQGFGDTYEQYF. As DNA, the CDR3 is TGTGCCAGCAGCCAAGGGTTTGGAGACACTTACGAGCAGTACTTC.

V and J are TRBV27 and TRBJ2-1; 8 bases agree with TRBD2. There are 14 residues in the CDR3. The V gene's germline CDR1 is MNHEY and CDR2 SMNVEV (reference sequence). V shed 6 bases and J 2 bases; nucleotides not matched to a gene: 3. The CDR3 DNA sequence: TGTGCCAGCAGATTCGGGGGGGCCTACAATGAGCAGTTCTTC. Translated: CASRFGGAYNEQFF.

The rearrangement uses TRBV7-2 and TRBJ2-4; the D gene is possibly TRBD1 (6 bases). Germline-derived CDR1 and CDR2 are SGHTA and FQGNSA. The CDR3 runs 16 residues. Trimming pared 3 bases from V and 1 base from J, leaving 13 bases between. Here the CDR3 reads CASSLEVRGAKNIQYF. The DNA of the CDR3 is TGTGCCAGCAGCTTGGAAGTCAGGGGTGCCAAAAACATTCAGTACTTC.

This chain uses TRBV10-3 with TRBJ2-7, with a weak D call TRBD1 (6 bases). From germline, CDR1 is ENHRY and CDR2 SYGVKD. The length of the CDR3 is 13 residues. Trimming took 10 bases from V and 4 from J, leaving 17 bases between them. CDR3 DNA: TGTGCCACCGAACAGGGTATGGGTTACGAGCAGTACTTC. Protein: CATEQGMGYEQYF.

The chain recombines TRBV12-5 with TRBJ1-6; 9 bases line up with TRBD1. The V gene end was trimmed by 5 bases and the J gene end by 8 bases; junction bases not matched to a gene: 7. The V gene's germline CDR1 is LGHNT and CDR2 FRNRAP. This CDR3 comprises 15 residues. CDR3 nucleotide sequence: TGTGCTAGTGGTCGGGGGACAGGGTCCGATTCACCCCTCCACTTT. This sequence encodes CASGRGTGSDSPLHF.

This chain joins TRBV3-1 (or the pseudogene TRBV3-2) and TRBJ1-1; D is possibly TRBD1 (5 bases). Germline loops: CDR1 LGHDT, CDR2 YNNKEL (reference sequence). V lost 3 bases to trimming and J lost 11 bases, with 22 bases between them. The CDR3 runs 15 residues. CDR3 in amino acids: CASSHSGGWTLRAFF. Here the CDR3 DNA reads TGTGCCAGCAGCCATTCGGGGGGGTGGACCCTGCGGGCTTTCTTT.

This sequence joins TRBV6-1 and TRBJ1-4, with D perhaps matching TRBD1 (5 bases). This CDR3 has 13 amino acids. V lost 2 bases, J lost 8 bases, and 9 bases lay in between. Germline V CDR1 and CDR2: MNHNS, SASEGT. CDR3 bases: TGTGCCAGCAGTGAACAGGGAGGGGAAAAACTGTTTTTT. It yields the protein CASSEQGGEKLFF.

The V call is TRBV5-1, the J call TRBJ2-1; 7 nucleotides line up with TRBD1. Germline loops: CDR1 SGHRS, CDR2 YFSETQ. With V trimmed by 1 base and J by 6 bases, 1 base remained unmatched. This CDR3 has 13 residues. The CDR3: CASSLTGVNEQFF. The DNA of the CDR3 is TGCGCCAGCAGCTTGACAGGGGTCAATGAGCAGTTCTTC.

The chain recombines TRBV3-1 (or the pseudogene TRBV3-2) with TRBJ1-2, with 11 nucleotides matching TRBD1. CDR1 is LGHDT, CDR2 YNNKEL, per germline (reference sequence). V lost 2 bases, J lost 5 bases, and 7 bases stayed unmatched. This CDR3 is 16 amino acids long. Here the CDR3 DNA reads TGTGCCAGCAGCCAACCACGGACAGGGGGCGGGTATGGCTACACCTTC. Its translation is CASSQPRTGGGYGYTF.

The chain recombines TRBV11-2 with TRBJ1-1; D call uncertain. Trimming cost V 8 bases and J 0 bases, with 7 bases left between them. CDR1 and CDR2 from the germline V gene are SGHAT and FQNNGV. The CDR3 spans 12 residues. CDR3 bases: TGTGCCAGCGAAGGGATGAACACTGAAGCTTTCTTT. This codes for CASEGMNTEAFF.

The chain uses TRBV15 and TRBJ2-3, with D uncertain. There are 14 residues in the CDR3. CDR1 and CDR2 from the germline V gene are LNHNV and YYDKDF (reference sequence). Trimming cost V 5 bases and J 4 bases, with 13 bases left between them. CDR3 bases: TGTGCCACCAGCCCTGGCGGTGGGGCAGATACGCAGTATTTT. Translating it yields CATSPGGGADTQYF.

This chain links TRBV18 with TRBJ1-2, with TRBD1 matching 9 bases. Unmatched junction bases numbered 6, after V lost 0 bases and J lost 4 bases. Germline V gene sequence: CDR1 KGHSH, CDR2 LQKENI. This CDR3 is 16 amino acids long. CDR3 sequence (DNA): TGTGCCAGCTCACCACCGGGACAGGGTCTCCTCTATGGCTACACCTTC. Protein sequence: CASSPPGQGLLYGYTF.